The clone carrying this TCR beta chain was seen only once. This sample is part of a study of patients and donors after allogeneic stem cell transplantation. The CDR3 spans 14 residues. Germline CDR1 reads SNHLY; CDR2 reads FYNNEI. Between the trimmed V and J ends, which lost 5 bases and 2 bases, there was a span of 12 bases. TCRdb fed the RT-PCR reads into MiXCR, producing one record per CDR3 protein. This table holds 410,000 or so distinct CDR3 sequences, about a sixth found once. The clonotype was recovered from a human donor who was either an allogeneic HSCT recipient or a stem cell or donor lymphocyte infusion donor (not recorded which). It is not recorded whose cells these are; they may come from a transplant donor. Source material: blood, either unsorted or a sorted T cell fraction (not recorded which). The chain recombines TRBV2 with TRBJ1-2; no clear D. The CDR3 loop is CASSRVGRNYGYTF. CDR3 DNA sequence: TGTGCCAGCAGTCGAGTGGGCAGGAACTATGGCTACACCTTC.